What follows describes a single TCR beta chain. Its antigen is unknown. Trimming pared 1 base from V and 9 bases from J, leaving 7 bases between. The CDR3 length is 13 residues. CDR1 is LGHNA and CDR2 is YNFKEQ in the germline V gene. The data are from a study of T cell repertoires in aging, cancer and after chemotherapy. About the research overall: Healthy donor repertoires were recorded over several months to years and showed clear clonal overlap. Some 10 million TCR reads were in the whole dataset.

Study-wide results and limits: Age-matched healthy donors had significantly more diverse, less clonal blood TCR repertoires than untreated cancer patients.

TRB rearrangements spanning V, D and J were amplified using mixed TRB-A/B primers. Using its own MiXCR run on the multiplex PCR reads, TCRdb lists one record per CDR3 protein. The profile shows almost 9,500 distinct CDR3 sequences, about 34% of them singletons. Amplification of TCR beta used genomic DNA extracted from peripheral blood. V is TRBV4-2 and J is TRBJ1-6, with D hard to call. The specimen was blood. This receptor was identified in a human donor in good health. The CDR3 sequence: CASSQGLRSPLHF. The CDR3 coding sequence is TGTGCCAGCAGCCAAGGTCTTCGTTCACCCCTCCACTTT.